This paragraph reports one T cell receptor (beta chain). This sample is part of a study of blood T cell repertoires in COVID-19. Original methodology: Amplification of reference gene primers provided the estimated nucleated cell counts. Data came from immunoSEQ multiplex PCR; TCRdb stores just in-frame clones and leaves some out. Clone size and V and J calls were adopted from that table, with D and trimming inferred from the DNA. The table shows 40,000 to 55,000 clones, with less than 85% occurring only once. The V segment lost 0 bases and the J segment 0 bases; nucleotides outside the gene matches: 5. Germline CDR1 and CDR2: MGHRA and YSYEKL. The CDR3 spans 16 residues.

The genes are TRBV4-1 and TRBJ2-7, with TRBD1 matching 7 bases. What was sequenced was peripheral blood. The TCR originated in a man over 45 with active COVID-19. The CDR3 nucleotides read TGCGCCAGCAGCCAAGACGAGGGGGCGGGCTCCTACGAGCAGTACTTC. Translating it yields CASSQDEGAGSYEQYF.